Presented here are 5 T cell receptor beta chains from one specimen sequenced in a study of CD8 T cells in Susac syndrome. Reverse transcription of about 0.45 to 1 ug RNA used random hexamers. Each CDR3 protein is one row after TCRdb ran MiXCR on the immunoSEQ multiplex PCR reads. Altogether 300,000 to 350,000 distinct CDR3 sequences are present, 92% being singletons, with the ten largest covering about 0.07%. Sequencing was performed on CD4+ T cells from PBMCs. Receptors were obtained from a human donor with multiple sclerosis.

The CDR3 sequence is CSARGTGAPTPVSYEQYF. The CDR3 bases are TGCAGTGCTAGAGGGACAGGGGCTCCTACACCCGTCTCCTACGAGCAGTACTTC. This sequence joins TRBV20-1 and TRBJ2-7; 9 nucleotides line up with TRBD1. Unmatched junction bases numbered 13, after V lost 1 base and J lost 0 bases. The CDR3 totals 18 residues. Germline CDR1 is DFQATT and CDR2 is SNEGSKA (reference sequence).

This clonotype was seen only once. The genes are TRBV20-1 and TRBJ2-1, with 7 bases identical to TRBD1. V gave up 0 bases and J gave up 4 bases; unmatched junction bases: 6. From germline, CDR1 is DFQATT and CDR2 SNEGSKA (reference sequence). This CDR3 is 15 amino acids long. CDR3 coding DNA: TGCAGTGCTAGAGAGACGGGACAGCTTTACAATGAGCAGTTCTTC. This codes for CSARETGQLYNEQFF.

The rearrangement uses TRBV29-1 and TRBJ2-7; D might be TRBD1 (6 bases). The V gene's germline CDR1 is SQVTM and CDR2 ANQGSEA. Trimming took off 4 bases at V and 6 bases at J, with 10 bases between the two ends. The CDR3 is 11 amino acids. This CDR3 reads CSVGQGSEQYF. The CDR3 DNA sequence: TGCAGCGTTGGCCAGGGGAGCGAGCAGTACTTC.

The chain recombines TRBV5-4 with TRBJ2-1; the match to TRBD2 covers 9 bases. The CDR3 contains 15 residues. In germline, CDR1 is SGHNT, CDR2 YYREEE (reference sequence). The trim removed 0 bases at V and 7 bases at J, leaving 5 bases unmatched. Written as DNA, the CDR3 is TGTGCCAGCAGCTTGGTGTCTAGCGGGAAAAATGAGCAGTTCTTC. Protein product: CASSLVSSGKNEQFF.

The chain uses TRBV24-1 and TRBJ2-1; 7 bases line up with TRBD2. This CDR3 region has 15 residues. Germline CDR1 is KGHDR and CDR2 is SFDVKD. Trimming removed 0 bases from V and 7 bases from J; junction bases left unmatched: 5. DNA of the CDR3: TGTGCCACCAGTGATTTGGCGGGGGACGGAAATGAGCAGTTCTTC. Protein: CATSDLAGDGNEQFF.